The T cell receptor (beta chain) under discussion was sequenced for a study of CD8+ T cells in alopecia areata. Study context: Patients received oral tofacitinib, 5 to 10 mg twice daily, for moderate-to-severe alopecia areata. Severity was scored as percentage of affected scalp area in treated patients.

Following extraction, RNA underwent reverse transcription to cDNA, which served as the sequencing template. Method: immunoSEQ multiplex PCR; TCRdb's copy keeps in-frame clones and lacks some. This sample has some 200,000 clones, with 45% to 65% found just once. Treatment reported: oral pan-JAK inhibitor, 5-10 mg twice daily. Germline V CDR1 and CDR2: LGHNA, YSLEER. V was clipped by 4 bases and J by 1 base, with 16 bases between them. The CDR3 has 17 residues. Whole-study results and caveats: Resident alphabeta T cells of normal skin are also sequenced in scalp samples.

This clone was seen a few times. Its target is not known. The source was CD4+ T cells sorted from blood, collected at week 4, from a patient treated with tofacitinib. This receptor was taken from a human donor with alopecia areata. The V and J genes are TRBV4-3 and TRBJ2-2; D may be TRBD2 (6 bases). The CDR3 sequence is CASSPGPWGENTGELFF. The DNA for the CDR3 is TGCGCCAGCAGCCCAGGGCCTTGGGGGGAGAACACCGGGGAGCTGTTTTTT.